The entry that follows covers one TCR beta chain sequence. This record belongs to a study of T cell changes during pregnancy in multiple sclerosis. There are 16 residues in the CDR3. The V end lost 6 bases, the J end lost 5 bases, and 22 bases lay between the germline ends. Germline V lookup: CDR1 LNHDA, CDR2 SQIVND (reference sequence). Sequencing was performed with immunoSEQ multiplex PCR; in TCRdb, only in-frame clones are kept and a portion is missing. This table holds around 75,000 clones, roughly 90% found once. The chain recombines TRBV19 with TRBJ1-2; D ambiguous. This sequence was found in a female donor in good health, enrolled as a control in a pregnancy study. The material sequenced was peripheral blood, taken in the first trimester of pregnancy. DNA of the CDR3: TGTGCCAGTAGCTCCCCCGGGGAGGTTATGCTGTATGGCTACACCTTC. Its protein product is CASSSPGEVMLYGYTF.